This T cell receptor (beta chain) was documented in a study of T cells in Graves' hyperthyroidism and ophthalmopathy. This clonotype was found many times. RNA transcripts yielded amplified TCR beta CDR3 regions. First-round RT-PCR of the TCR CDR3 relied on the HTBI primer set. MiXCR, applied by TCRdb to the multiplex PCR reads, yields one record per CDR3 protein. Among hundreds of thousands of distinct CDR3 sequences, less than 30% were seen once, and the ten largest hold approximately 30%. The V and J ends lost 5 bases and 2 bases, in that order; junction bases with no gene match: 7. From germline, CDR1 is SGHVS and CDR2 FQNEAQ. The CDR3 covers 15 residues. Exclusion criteria comprised uncontrolled infection, other autoimmune disease, pregnancy or lactation. Clinical symptoms, serum thyroxine and TRAb, thyroid ultrasound and orbital computed tomography were used for the diagnoses.

The chain couples TRBV7-8 to TRBJ2-7; 9 bases are a match to TRBD1. This receptor was identified in a middle-aged man with Graves' hyperthyroidism that later progressed to Graves' ophthalmopathy. What was sequenced was blood. The CDR3: CASSRTGQGTYEQYF. Here the CDR3 DNA reads TGTGCCAGCAGCCGGACGGGACAGGGAACCTACGAGCAGTACTTC.